This T cell receptor beta chain was obtained from a study of T cell responses to AZD1222 COVID-19 vaccine. Study observations and caveats: Possibly, clonal diversity was underestimated; donors were largely white British and included more females. Vaccine-related CD4 TCRs covered spike, predominating at 160-218 and 743-854. Repertoire samples came only from after the peak T cell response.

Trimming cost V 3 bases and J 0 bases, with 8 bases left between them. The length of the CDR3 is 14 residues. Germline CDR1 is SNHLY and CDR2 is FYNNEI. Method: immunoSEQ multiplex PCR; TCRdb's copy keeps in-frame clones and lacks some. Found here are more than 120,000 clones, approximately 85% of them singletons; the top ten hold 5.4%. A remark on this clone: The antigen remains unidentified.

The origin of this receptor is an adult who received the MenACWY meningococcal vaccine as a control. The sample here was peripheral blood, taken 28 days after the second dose of the MenACWY control vaccine. The chain couples TRBV2 to TRBJ1-1; possible D gene TRBD1, 5 bases. CDR3 region: CASSERTMNTEAFF. The CDR3 region has the DNA TGTGCCAGCAGTGAGCGGACAATGAACACTGAAGCTTTCTTT.